This T cell receptor (beta chain) was found in a study of Ad26.COV2.S vaccination and SARS-CoV-2 variants. The wider study: Each vaccinee took Ad26.COV2.S intramuscularly, once or twice 56 days apart.

Profiled with immunoSEQ multiplex PCR; TCRdb holds only in-frame clones, not every one. The sample includes approximately 480,000 clones, around 88% of them seen just once. The V gene lost 8 bases and the J gene lost 7 bases, with 24 bases spanning the gap. From germline, CDR1 is MNHGY and CDR2 SAAAGT. This CDR3 is 15 amino acids long. Indicated treatment: over 15 received Ad26.COV2.S at low or high dose, single or two shots; several received placebo; per-sample allocation not given. Specimens were obtained on day 63 following the first vaccine or placebo injection. In Boston, an adult donor aged 18-55 years took part. Participants' vaccine, an Ad26 vector, delivered Wuhan-strain SARS-CoV-2 spike.

This TCR was recovered from a person between 18 and 60 years old who received the Ad26.COV2.S COVID-19 vaccine or a placebo. The chain has TRBV6-8 and TRBJ2-7; D might be TRBD2 (6 bases). Sequencing used peripheral blood, obtained in a trial of Ad26.COV2.S vaccine versus placebo. For the CDR3, the DNA is TGTGCCAGCCCCGGGGGTCCCTTAACAGGAACTGAGCAGTACTTC. Protein product: CASPGGPLTGTEQYF.